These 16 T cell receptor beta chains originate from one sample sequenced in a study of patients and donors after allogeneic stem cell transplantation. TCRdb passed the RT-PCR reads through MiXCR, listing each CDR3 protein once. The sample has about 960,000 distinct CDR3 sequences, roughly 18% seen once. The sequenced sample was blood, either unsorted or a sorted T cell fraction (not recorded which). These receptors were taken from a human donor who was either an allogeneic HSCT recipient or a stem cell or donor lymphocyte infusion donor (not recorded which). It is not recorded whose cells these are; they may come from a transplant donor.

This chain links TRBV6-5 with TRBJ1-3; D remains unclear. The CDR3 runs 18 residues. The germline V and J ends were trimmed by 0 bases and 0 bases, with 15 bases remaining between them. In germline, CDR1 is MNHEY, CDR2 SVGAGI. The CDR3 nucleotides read TGTGCCAGCAGTTACTCGGGCACTCATCCTCCCTCTGGAAACACCATATATTTT. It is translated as CASSYSGTHPPSGNTIYF.

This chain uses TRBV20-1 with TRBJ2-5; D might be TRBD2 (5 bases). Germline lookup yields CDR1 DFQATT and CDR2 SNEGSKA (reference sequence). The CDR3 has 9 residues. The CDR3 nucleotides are TGCAGCCCCGGAGGGACCCAGTACTTC. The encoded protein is CSPGGTQYF.

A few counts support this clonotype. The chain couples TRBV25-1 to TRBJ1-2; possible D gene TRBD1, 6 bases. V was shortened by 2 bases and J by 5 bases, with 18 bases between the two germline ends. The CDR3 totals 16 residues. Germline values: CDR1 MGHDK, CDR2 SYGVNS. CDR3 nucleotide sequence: TGTGCCAGCAGTGAAAGCGTCTGGGGGGCGGAATATGGCTACACCTTC. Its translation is CASSESVWGAEYGYTF.

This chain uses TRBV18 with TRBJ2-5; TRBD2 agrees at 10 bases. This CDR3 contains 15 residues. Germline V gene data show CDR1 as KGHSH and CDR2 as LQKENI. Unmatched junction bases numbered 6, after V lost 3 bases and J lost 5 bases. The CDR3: CASSPTSGNMETQYF. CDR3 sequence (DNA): TGTGCCAGCTCACCTACTAGCGGGAATATGGAGACCCAGTACTTC.

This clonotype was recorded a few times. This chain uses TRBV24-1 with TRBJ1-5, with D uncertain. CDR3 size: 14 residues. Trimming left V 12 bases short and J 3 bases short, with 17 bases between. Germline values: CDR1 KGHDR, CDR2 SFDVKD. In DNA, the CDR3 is TGTGCCGCAGGCTGGGTTTCCACCAATCAGCCCCAGCATTTT. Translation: CAAGWVSTNQPQHF.

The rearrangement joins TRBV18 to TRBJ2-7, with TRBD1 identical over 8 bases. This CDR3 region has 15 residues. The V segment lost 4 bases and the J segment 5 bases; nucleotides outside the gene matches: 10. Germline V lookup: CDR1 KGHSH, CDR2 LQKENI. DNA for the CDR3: TGTGCCAGCTCACGACGACCGGGACAGGATAACGAGCAGTACTTC. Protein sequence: CASSRRPGQDNEQYF. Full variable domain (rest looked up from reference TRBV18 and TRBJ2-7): NAGVMQNPRHLVRRRGQEARLRCSPMKGHSHVYWYRQLPEEGLKFMVYLQKENIIDESGMPKERFSAEFPKEGPSILRIQQVVRGDSAAYFCASSRRPGQDNEQYFGPGTRLTVT.

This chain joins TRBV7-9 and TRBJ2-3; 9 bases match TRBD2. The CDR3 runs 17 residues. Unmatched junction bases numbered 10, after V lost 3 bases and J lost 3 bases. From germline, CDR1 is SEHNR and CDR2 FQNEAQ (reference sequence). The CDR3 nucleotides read TGTGCCAGCAGCTTGGGTGCCGGACTAGCGAAAACAGATACGCAGTATTTT. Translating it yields CASSLGAGLAKTDTQYF.

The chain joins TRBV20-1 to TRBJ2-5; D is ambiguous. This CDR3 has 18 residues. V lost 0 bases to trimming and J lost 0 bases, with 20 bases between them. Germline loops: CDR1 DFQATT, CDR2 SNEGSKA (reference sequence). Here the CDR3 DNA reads TGCAGTGCTAGAGACCCCTGGTCCCAGGTCAAGTACCAAGAGACCCAGTACTTC. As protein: CSARDPWSQVKYQETQYF.

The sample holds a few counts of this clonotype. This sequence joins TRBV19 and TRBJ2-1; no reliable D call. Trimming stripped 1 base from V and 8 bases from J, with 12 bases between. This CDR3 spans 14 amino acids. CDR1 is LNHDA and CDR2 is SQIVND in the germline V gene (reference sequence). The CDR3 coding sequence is TGTGCCAGTAGTATAGGCCCTATCGGTTATGAGCAGTTCTTC. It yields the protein CASSIGPIGYEQFF.

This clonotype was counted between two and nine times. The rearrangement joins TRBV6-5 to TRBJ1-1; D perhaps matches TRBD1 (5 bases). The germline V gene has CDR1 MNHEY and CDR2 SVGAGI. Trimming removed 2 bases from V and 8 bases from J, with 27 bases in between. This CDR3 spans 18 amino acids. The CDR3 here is CASSYQSLYDSFPPEAFF. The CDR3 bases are TGTGCCAGCAGTTACCAAAGCCTTTACGACAGCTTTCCACCAGAAGCTTTCTTT.

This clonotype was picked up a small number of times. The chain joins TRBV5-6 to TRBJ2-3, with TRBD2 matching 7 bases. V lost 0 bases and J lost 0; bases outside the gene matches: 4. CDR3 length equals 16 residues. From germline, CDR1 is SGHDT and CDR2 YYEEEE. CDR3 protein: CASSLGAGDSTDTQYF. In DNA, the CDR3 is TGTGCCAGCAGCTTGGGGGCGGGGGACAGCACAGATACGCAGTATTTT. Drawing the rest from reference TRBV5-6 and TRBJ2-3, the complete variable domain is DAGVTQSPTHLIKTRGQQVTLRCSPKSGHDTVSWYQQALGQGPQFIFQYYEEEERQRGNFPDRFSGHQFPNYSSELNVNALLLGDSALYLCASSLGAGDSTDTQYFGPGTRLTVL.

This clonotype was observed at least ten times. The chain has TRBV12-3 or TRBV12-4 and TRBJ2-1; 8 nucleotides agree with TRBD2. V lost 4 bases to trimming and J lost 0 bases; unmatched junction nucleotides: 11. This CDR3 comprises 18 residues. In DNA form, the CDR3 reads TGTGCCAGCAGTTCGGGCGGGGGGCTAGCGAACTCCTACAATGAGCAGTTCTTC. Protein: CASSSGGGLANSYNEQFF.

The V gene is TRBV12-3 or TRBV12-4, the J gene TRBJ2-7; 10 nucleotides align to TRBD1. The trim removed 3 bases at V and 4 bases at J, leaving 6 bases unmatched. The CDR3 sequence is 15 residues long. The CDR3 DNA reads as TGTGCCAGCAGTTTCCGGGACAGGGGTCGGTACGAGCAGTACTTC. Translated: CASSFRDRGRYEQYF.

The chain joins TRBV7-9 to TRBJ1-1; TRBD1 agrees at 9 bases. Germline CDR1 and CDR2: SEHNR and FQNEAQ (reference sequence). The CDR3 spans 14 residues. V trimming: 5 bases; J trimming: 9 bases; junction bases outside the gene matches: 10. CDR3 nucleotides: TGTGCCAGCAGCCCCCGGGGACAGGGACCTCAAGCTTTCTTT. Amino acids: CASSPRGQGPQAFF.

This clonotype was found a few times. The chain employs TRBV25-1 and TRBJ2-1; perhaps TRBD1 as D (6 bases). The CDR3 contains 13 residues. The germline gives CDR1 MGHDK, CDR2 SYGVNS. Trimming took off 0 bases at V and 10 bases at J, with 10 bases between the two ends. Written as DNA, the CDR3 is TGTGCCAGCAGTGAATATCCGGACAGAGAGCAGTTCTTC. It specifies CASSEYPDREQFF.

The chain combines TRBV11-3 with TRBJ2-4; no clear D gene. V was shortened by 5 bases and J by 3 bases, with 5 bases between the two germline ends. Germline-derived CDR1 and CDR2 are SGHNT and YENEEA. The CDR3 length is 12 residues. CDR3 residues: CASSDHKNIQYF. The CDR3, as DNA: TGTGCCAGCAGCGACCACAAAAACATTCAGTACTTC.